This record covers a single T cell receptor beta chain. This entry belongs to a study of T cell changes during pregnancy in multiple sclerosis. Assay used: immunoSEQ multiplex PCR; TCRdb lists only in-frame clones, some missing. Of over 20,000 clones listed, 85% to 90% are singletons. This CDR3 contains 16 residues. V lost 4 bases to trimming and J lost 4 bases; unmatched junction nucleotides: 6. Germline V gene data show CDR1 as LGHNA and CDR2 as YSLEER. The sample consisted of CD8+ T cells from peripheral blood mononuclear cells, taken in the second trimester of pregnancy. The V and J genes are TRBV4-3 and TRBJ2-1, with 11 bases matching TRBD2. The clonotype originates from a female donor in good health, enrolled as a control in a pregnancy study. This CDR3 reads CASSLSGRARYNEQFF. CDR3 bases: TGCGCCAGCAGCCTTAGCGGGAGGGCCAGGTACAATGAGCAGTTCTTC.